This is a list of T cell receptor beta chains from one sample in a study of T-cell reconstitution after alpha-beta-depleted transplantation in children. TCRdb independently ran MiXCR on the PCR reads; one entry per CDR3 protein. In the table there are about 610,000 distinct CDR3 sequences, 8% to 11% of which are singletons. The source was PBMCs from the stem cell graft donor, collected from the stem cell graft. The receptors here all came from a human donor who donated a stem cell graft to a child with acute myeloid leukemia. Each CDR3 is given with its conserved first and last residue. D genes are given only for firm matches. Clone size appears in some rows only: once, few, many, or a class for an expanded clone.

v_call: TRBV9
clone_size: NA
d_call: TRBD2
j_call: TRBJ2-1
cdr3_aa: CASSATSGRAQFF
cdr3_nt: TGTGCCAGCAGTGCGACTAGCGGGAGAGCCCAGTTCTTC

v_call: TRBV29-1
clone_size: NA
d_call: NA
j_call: TRBJ2-3
cdr3_aa: CSVGNAGNTQYF
cdr3_nt: TGCAGCGTTGGCAACGCCGGGAATACGCAGTATTTT

v_call: TRBV20-1
clone_size: few
d_call: NA
j_call: TRBJ1-2
cdr3_aa: CSASQGPYGYTF
cdr3_nt: TGCAGTGCTAGTCAGGGACCCTATGGCTACACCTTC

v_call: TRBV29-1
clone_size: many
d_call: NA
j_call: TRBJ1-3
cdr3_aa: CSVENSGNTIYF
cdr3_nt: TGCAGCGTTGAGAACTCTGGAAACACCATATATTTT

v_call: TRBV5-5
clone_size: NA
d_call: TRBD1
j_call: TRBJ2-3
cdr3_aa: CASSPGQGWADTQYF
cdr3_nt: TGTGCCAGCAGCCCTGGACAGGGGTGGGCAGATACGCAGTATTTT

v_call: TRBV7-8
clone_size: few
d_call: NA
j_call: TRBJ2-7
cdr3_aa: CASSRLRSGEQYF
cdr3_nt: TGTGCCAGCAGCCGACTTAGGTCGGGGGAGCAGTACTTC

v_call: TRBV20-1
clone_size: few
d_call: NA
j_call: TRBJ2-4
cdr3_aa: CSAPRRDLGKNIQYF
cdr3_nt: TGCAGTGCTCCACGCCGGGACTTGGGCAAAAACATTCAGTACTTC

v_call: TRBV6-1
clone_size: NA
d_call: TRBD2
j_call: TRBJ2-3
cdr3_aa: CASSPLAGLEYF
cdr3_nt: TGTGCCAGCAGCCCCCTAGCGGGTCTAGAGTATTTT

v_call: TRBV9
clone_size: few
d_call: NA
j_call: TRBJ2-7
cdr3_aa: CASSVQEFPGYEQYF
cdr3_nt: TGTGCCAGCAGCGTACAGGAGTTCCCTGGCTACGAGCAGTACTTC

v_call: TRBV18
clone_size: many
d_call: NA
j_call: TRBJ2-1
cdr3_aa: CASSKGTDVHNEQFF
cdr3_nt: TGTGCCAGCTCAAAAGGGACGGACGTCCACAATGAGCAGTTCTTC

v_call: TRBV12-5
clone_size: NA
d_call: NA
j_call: TRBJ1-1
cdr3_aa: CASGSGAGRTEAFF
cdr3_nt: TGTGCTAGTGGTTCCGGCGCCGGGCGAACTGAAGCTTTCTTT

v_call: TRBV6-1
clone_size: few
d_call: NA
j_call: TRBJ1-5
cdr3_aa: CASVDYSNQPQHF
cdr3_nt: TGTGCCAGCGTCGACTATAGCAATCAGCCCCAGCATTTT

v_call: TRBV11-2
clone_size: NA
d_call: NA
j_call: TRBJ2-7
cdr3_aa: CASSLDPEWGSSYEQYF
cdr3_nt: TGTGCCAGCAGCTTAGATCCGGAGTGGGGGAGCTCCTACGAGCAGTACTTC

v_call: TRBV11-2
clone_size: many
d_call: TRBD1
j_call: TRBJ1-4
cdr3_aa: CASSSIRQGGNEKLFF
cdr3_nt: TGTGCCAGCAGCTCCATACGACAGGGAGGGAATGAAAAACTGTTTTTT

v_call: TRBV12-3/TRBV12-4
clone_size: many
d_call: TRBD2
j_call: TRBJ2-1
cdr3_aa: CASRWTSGNLGNEQFF
cdr3_nt: TGTGCCAGCAGGTGGACTAGCGGGAATTTGGGAAATGAGCAGTTCTTC

v_call: TRBV7-8
clone_size: few
d_call: NA
j_call: TRBJ1-5
cdr3_aa: CASSLYGGGSNQPQHF
cdr3_nt: TGTGCCAGCAGCTTATATGGGGGTGGTAGCAATCAGCCCCAGCATTTT

v_call: TRBV5-1
clone_size: few
d_call: TRBD2
j_call: TRBJ2-5
cdr3_aa: CASSLEGTSAETQYF
cdr3_nt: TGCGCCAGCAGCTTGGAGGGAACTAGCGCGGAGACCCAGTACTTC

v_call: TRBV5-1
clone_size: NA
d_call: NA
j_call: TRBJ2-7
cdr3_aa: CASSFTGDGNTYEQYF
cdr3_nt: TGCGCCAGCAGCTTCACCGGGGACGGAAACACGTACGAGCAGTACTTC

v_call: TRBV4-2
clone_size: NA
d_call: NA
j_call: TRBJ2-2
cdr3_aa: CASSQGETWDNTGELFF
cdr3_nt: TGTGCCAGCAGCCAAGGGGAGACATGGGATAACACCGGGGAGCTGTTTTTT

v_call: TRBV3-1
clone_size: NA
d_call: NA
j_call: TRBJ2-3
cdr3_aa: CASSQDPGAPITQYF
cdr3_nt: TGTGCCAGCAGCCAAGACCCGGGAGCCCCGATAACGCAGTATTTT

v_call: TRBV28
clone_size: many
d_call: NA
j_call: TRBJ1-1
cdr3_aa: CASIPPGGNTEAFF
cdr3_nt: TGTGCCAGCATTCCCCCCGGGGGGAACACTGAAGCTTTCTTT

v_call: TRBV29-1
clone_size: many
d_call: TRBD1
j_call: TRBJ1-6
cdr3_aa: CSVGDRGDSPLHF
cdr3_nt: TGCAGCGTAGGGGACAGGGGCGACTCACCCCTCCACTTT

v_call: TRBV20-1
clone_size: few
d_call: TRBD2
j_call: TRBJ2-1
cdr3_aa: CSAPGTSGMGNEQFF
cdr3_nt: TGCAGTGCTCCTGGGACTAGCGGGATGGGGAATGAGCAGTTCTTC

v_call: TRBV20-1
clone_size: few
d_call: TRBD2
j_call: TRBJ2-3
cdr3_aa: CSARDPLAGGQDTQYF
cdr3_nt: TGCAGTGCTAGAGATCCCCTAGCGGGAGGGCAAGATACGCAGTATTTT

v_call: TRBV30
clone_size: few
d_call: NA
j_call: TRBJ1-1
cdr3_aa: CAWERGGGTEAFF
cdr3_nt: TGTGCCTGGGAACGGGGGGGAGGCACTGAAGCTTTCTTT

v_call: TRBV6-2/TRBV6-3
clone_size: many
d_call: NA
j_call: TRBJ2-1
cdr3_aa: CASSLNRAEQFF
cdr3_nt: TGTGCCAGCAGCTTAAACCGGGCTGAGCAGTTCTTC

v_call: TRBV29-1
clone_size: many
d_call: NA
j_call: TRBJ2-2
cdr3_aa: CSARQGRDTGELFF
cdr3_nt: TGCAGCGCTCGACAGGGGAGGGACACCGGGGAGCTGTTTTTT

v_call: TRBV11-1
clone_size: NA
d_call: TRBD2
j_call: TRBJ2-1
cdr3_aa: CASSLPLAADPGSDEQFF
cdr3_nt: TGTGCCAGCAGCCTTCCTCTAGCGGCGGACCCTGGGTCGGATGAGCAGTTCTTC

v_call: TRBV20-1
clone_size: many
d_call: TRBD1
j_call: TRBJ1-1
cdr3_aa: CSATGANTEAFF
cdr3_nt: TGCAGTGCAACAGGGGCGAACACTGAAGCTTTCTTT

v_call: TRBV12-3/TRBV12-4
clone_size: few
d_call: TRBD2
j_call: TRBJ2-4
cdr3_aa: CASSYPGTSGRAWAKNIQYF
cdr3_nt: TGTGCCAGCAGCTACCCGGGGACTAGCGGGAGGGCCTGGGCCAAAAACATTCAGTACTTC

v_call: TRBV3-1
clone_size: few
d_call: NA
j_call: TRBJ2-1
cdr3_aa: CASSPDSKNEQFF
cdr3_nt: TGTGCCAGCAGCCCAGACTCAAAGAATGAGCAGTTCTTC